This TCR beta chain appears in the sequencing data of a study of blood T cell repertoires in COVID-19 (TCRdb year 2020). About the study as a whole: Collaborator samples came from the United States, Italy and Spain and covered acute and convalescent phases of COVID-19. The samples were drawn from two sources: the first 160 participants of the ongoing ImmuneRACE study, and 950 to 1,500 subjects contributed by 6 global collaborators. A de-identified subject ID, COVID-19 status, age in years and sex were almost always included in the sample metadata. The repertoires were made available in a free public database intended to serve as a resource for research on the immune response to SARS-CoV-2. Where available, HLA class I and class II types were obtained from metadata supplied by the sample provider rather than from assay-based typing. The prospective study material was composed of cDNA or gDNA derived from T cells, B-cell-depleted T cells, or PBMCs. Subjects who had been exposed to COVID-19, were actively infected with it, or had recovered from it provided the deeply sampled blood TCRbeta repertoires that made up the dataset. Study-wide conclusions, independent of this receptor: The amount of clinical and demographic metadata varied by source and participant and was provided uncurated.

In the prospective study, participants were 18 to 89 years old, resided in under 30 geographic areas of the United States, and were enrolled through a virtual design. In the prospective study, participants were assigned to cohorts based on the clinical history participants reported in a screening survey and a study questionnaire. Recovered participants in ImmuneRACE Cohort 3 were defined by two consecutive negative NP/OP PCR tests, clearance by a healthcare professional, or resolution of symptoms. In the prospective study, whole blood, serum and a nasopharyngeal or oropharyngeal swab were collected from each participant by mobile phlebotomists. Participants in the prospective study had the option to provide additional blood draws and questionnaires over an approximately two-month period. Before DNA extraction, prospective study blood samples were shipped either frozen or at room temperature. Trimming leaves V shorter by 5 bases and J shorter by 5 bases, with the junction holding 9 bases beyond the gene matches. CDR1 and CDR2, looked up from the germline V gene (reference sequence), are WNHNN and SYGVQD. The CDR3 numbers 16 residues from cysteine through phenylalanine. The DNA shown is the 48-base CDR3, in frame from base 1.

TCRbeta CDR3 regions were amplified from genomic DNA by means of the immunoSEQ Assay, a bias-controlled multiplex PCR. The original methods were these. Within the assay, amplification of reference gene primers was used to estimate how many nucleated cells each sample contained. To quantify the absolute abundance of each unique TCRbeta CDR3 rearrangement, sequence reads were collapsed and filtered. For each sample, productive Simpson clonality was calculated as the square root of Simpson's diversity index across productive rearrangements. The immuneACCESS repertoire file appears here via TCRdb, limited to in-frame rearrangements. These files lack a portion of the clones; in checked studies, under half of the deficit traces to unresolved V genes, and the cause of the others is not known. For V, J and clone size, that table is used; D and trimming come from the DNA. This sample lists 300,000 or so clones; just over 85% were detected once. The ten largest make up less than 11% of the sample.

About this clone itself: Its recognized antigen is unknown. Base qualities are not provided; no much larger clone lies one nucleotide away.

The sequencing input was PBMCs or T cells enriched from blood (not recorded which). The chain employs TRBV10-1 and TRBJ2-5, and 12 bases in between align with TRBD1. The clonotype comes from a woman younger than 35 who had recovered from COVID-19. The encoded CDR3 is CASSSGTGGLRETQYF. The nucleotide sequence reads TGCGCCAGCAGTTCCGGGACAGGGGGCCTCAGGGAGACCCAGTACTTC.